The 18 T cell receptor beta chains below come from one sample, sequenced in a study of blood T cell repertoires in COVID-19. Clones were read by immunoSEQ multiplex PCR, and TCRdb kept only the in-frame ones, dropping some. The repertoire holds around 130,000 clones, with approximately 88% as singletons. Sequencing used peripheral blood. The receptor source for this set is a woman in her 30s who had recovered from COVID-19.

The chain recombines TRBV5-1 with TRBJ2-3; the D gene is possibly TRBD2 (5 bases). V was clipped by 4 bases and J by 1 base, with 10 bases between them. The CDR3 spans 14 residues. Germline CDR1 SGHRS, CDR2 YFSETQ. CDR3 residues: CASSRIGGTDTQYF. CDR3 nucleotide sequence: TGCGCCAGCAGCCGTATCGGGGGCACAGATACGCAGTATTTT.

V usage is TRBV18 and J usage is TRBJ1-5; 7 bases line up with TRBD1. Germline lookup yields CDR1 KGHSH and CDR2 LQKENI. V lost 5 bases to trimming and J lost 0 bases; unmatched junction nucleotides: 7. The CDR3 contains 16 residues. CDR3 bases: TGTGCCAGCTCATCCGGACAGGAGGATAGCAATCAGCCCCAGCATTTT. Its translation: CASSSGQEDSNQPQHF.

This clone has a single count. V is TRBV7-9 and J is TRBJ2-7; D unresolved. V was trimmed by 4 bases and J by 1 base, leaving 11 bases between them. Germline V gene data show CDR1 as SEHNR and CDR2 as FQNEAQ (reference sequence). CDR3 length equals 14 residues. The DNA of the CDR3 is TGTGCCAGCAGCTCCCCGTATATATCCTACGAGCAGTACTTC. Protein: CASSSPYISYEQYF.

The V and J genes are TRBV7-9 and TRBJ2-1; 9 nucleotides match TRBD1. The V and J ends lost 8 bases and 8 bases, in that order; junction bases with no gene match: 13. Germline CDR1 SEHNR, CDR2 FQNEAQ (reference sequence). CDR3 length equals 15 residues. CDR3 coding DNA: TGTGCCAGCCAAACCGGGACAGGGTACTTCGATGAGCAGTTCTTC. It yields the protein CASQTGTGYFDEQFF.

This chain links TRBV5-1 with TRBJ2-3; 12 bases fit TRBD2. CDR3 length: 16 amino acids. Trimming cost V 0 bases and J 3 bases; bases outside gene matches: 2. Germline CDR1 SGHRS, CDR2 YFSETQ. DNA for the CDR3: TGCGCCAGCAGCTTGGGAGGACTAGCGGGAACAGATACGCAGTATTTT. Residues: CASSLGGLAGTDTQYF.

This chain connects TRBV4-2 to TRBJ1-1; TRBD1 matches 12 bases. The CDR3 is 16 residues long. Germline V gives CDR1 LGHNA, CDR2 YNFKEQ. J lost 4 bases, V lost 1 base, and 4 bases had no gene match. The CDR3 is CASSQGDRGLATEAFF. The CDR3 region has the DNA TGTGCCAGCAGCCAAGGGGACAGGGGGCTCGCCACTGAAGCTTTCTTT.

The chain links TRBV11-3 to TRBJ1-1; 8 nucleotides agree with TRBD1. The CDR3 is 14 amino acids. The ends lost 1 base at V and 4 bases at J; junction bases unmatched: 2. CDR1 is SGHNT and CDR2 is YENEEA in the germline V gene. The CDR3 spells CASSLGQGSTEAFF. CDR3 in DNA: TGTGCCAGCAGCTTAGGACAGGGGAGCACTGAAGCTTTCTTT.

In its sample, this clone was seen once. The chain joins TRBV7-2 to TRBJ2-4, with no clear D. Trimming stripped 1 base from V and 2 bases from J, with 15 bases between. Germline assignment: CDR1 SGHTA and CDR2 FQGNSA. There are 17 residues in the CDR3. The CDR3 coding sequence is TGTGCCAGCAGCTTAGGTCCCCATAAAGAGTCCAAAAACATTCAGTACTTC. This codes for CASSLGPHKESKNIQYF. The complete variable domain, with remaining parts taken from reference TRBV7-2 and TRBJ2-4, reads GAGVSQSPSNKVTEKGKDVELRCDPISGHTALYWYRQSLGQGLEFLIYFQGNSAPDKSGLPSDRFSAERTGGSVSTLTIQRTQQEDSAVYLCASSLGPHKESKNIQYFGAGTRLSVL.

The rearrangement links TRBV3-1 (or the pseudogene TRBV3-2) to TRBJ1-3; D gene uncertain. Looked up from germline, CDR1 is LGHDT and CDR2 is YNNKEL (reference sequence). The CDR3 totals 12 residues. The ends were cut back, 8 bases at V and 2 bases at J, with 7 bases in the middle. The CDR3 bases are TGTGCCAGCCGCGGGGCTGGAAACACCATATATTTT. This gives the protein CASRGAGNTIYF.

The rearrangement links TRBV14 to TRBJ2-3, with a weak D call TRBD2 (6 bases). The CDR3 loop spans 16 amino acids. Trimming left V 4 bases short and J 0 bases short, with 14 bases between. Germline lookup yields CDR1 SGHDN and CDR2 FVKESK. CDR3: CASSPRDFSSTDTQYF. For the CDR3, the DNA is TGTGCCAGCAGCCCCCGGGACTTCTCTAGCACAGATACGCAGTATTTT.

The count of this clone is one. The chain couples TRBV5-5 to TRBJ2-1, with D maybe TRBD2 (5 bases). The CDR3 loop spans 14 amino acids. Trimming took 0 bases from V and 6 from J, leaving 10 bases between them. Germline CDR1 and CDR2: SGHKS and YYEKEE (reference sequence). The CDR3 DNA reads TGTGCCAGCAGCTTGGGGACTTACTCCAATGAGCAGTTCTTC. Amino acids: CASSLGTYSNEQFF.

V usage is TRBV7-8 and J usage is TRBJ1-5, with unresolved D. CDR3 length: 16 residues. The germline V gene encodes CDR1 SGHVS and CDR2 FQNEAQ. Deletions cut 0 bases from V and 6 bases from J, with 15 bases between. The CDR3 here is CASSLAQWSFSQPQHF. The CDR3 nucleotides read TGTGCCAGCAGCTTAGCCCAGTGGAGTTTCAGTCAGCCCCAGCATTTT.

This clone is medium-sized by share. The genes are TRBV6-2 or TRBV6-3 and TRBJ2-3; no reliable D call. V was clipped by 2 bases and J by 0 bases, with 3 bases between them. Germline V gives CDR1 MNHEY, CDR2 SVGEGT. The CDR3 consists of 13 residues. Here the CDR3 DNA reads TGTGCCAGCAGTTACACTAGCACAGATACGCAGTATTTT. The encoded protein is CASSYTSTDTQYF.

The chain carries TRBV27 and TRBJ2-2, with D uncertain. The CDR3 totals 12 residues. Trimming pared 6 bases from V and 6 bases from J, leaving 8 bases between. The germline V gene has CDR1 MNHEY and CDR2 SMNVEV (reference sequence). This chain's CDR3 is CASSPSAGELFF. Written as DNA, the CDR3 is TGTGCCAGCAGCCCCTCCGCCGGGGAGCTGTTTTTT.

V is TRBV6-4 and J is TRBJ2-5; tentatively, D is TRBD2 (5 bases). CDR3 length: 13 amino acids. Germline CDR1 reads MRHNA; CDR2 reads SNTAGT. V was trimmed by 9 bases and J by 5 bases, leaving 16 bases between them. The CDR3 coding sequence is TGTGCCAGGAAAGAATGGGGAGTGGAGACCCAGTACTTC. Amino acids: CARKEWGVETQYF.

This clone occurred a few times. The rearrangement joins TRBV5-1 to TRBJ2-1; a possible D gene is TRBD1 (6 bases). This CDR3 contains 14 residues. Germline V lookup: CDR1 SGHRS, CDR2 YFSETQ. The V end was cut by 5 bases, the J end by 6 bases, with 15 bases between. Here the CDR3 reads CASSGGLVFNEQFF. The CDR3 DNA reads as TGCGCCAGCAGTGGGGGCCTAGTCTTCAATGAGCAGTTCTTC.

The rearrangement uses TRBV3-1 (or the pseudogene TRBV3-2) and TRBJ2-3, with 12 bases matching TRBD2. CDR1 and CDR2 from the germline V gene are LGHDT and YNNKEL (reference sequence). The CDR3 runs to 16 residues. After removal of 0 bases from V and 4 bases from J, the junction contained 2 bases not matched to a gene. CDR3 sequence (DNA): TGTGCCAGCAGCCAAGAAGGACTAGCGGGATCAGATACGCAGTATTTT. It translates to CASSQEGLAGSDTQYF.

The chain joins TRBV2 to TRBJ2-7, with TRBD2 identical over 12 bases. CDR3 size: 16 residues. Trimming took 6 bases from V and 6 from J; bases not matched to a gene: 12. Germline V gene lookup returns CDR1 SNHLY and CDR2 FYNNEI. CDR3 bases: TGTGCCAGCAGATGGACTAGCGGGAACCCCACGGGCGAGCAGTACTTC. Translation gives CASRWTSGNPTGEQYF.